This T cell receptor beta chain was profiled in a study of blood T cells in healthy people across ages. Using a J-beta primer mix together with a sample-barcoded 5' primer, a second PCR was run for roughly 6 to 12 cycles. Every molecule of cDNA carried a tag from a template-switch adaptor with 12 random nucleotides. CDR3-containing paired-end reads numbered at least 3 million in each sample. TCRdb reanalysed the 5' RACE reads using MiXCR and keeps one entry per CDR3 protein. The sample contains about 1.5 million distinct CDR3 sequences, around 40% of which appear only once. Germline V gene lookup returns CDR1 DFQATT and CDR2 SNEGSKA (reference sequence). The CDR3 has 16 amino acids. The V end was cut by 2 bases, the J end by 3 bases, with 20 bases between.

The sequence was collected from a woman between 18 and 29 years old in good health. The sample was blood. V and J are TRBV20-1 and TRBJ2-7; tentative D call: TRBD1 (6 bases). CDR3 nucleotides: TGCAGTGCTAGACGAACCCTCCACAGGGCCAACTACGAGCAGTACTTC. Its translation is CSARRTLHRANYEQYF.